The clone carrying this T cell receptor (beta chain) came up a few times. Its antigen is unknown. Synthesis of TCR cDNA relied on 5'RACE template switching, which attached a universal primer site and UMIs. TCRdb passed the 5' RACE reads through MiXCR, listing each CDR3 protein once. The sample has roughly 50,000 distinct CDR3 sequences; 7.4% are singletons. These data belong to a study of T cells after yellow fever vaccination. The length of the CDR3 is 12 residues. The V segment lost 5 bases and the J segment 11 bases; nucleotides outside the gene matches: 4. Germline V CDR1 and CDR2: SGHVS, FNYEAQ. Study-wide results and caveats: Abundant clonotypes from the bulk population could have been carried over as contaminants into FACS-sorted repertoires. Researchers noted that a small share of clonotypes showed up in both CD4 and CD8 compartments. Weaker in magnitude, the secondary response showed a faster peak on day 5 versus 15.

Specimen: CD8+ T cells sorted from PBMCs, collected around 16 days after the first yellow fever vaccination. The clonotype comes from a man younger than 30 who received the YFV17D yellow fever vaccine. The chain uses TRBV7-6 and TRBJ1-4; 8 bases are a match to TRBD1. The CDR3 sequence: CASSPDRAKLFF. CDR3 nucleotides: TGTGCCAGCAGCCCGGACAGGGCCAAACTGTTTTTT.